What follows is one T cell receptor beta chain and its context. This clone was seen a single time. Its antigen remains undetermined. Base qualities are not at hand, and no much larger clone is one base apart. The cohort consisted of hundreds of healthy bone marrow donors. All cohort members were sampled while nominally healthy, although unrecorded immune exposures were likely present. The donor was CMV seropositive and belonged to the group of around 300 seropositive cohort members. Every donor gave a peripheral blood sample, and the peripheral blood mononuclear cells from that sample were used for TCR beta sequencing. Genomic DNA extraction from the blood cell samples was performed with the Qiagen DNeasy Blood Extraction Kit. These data are taken from a study of cytomegalovirus exposure and HLA in healthy donors (dated 2017 in TCRdb). Regarding the research as a whole: An earlier analysis of approximately 550 of the donors reported about 250 Gb of sequence data and some 100 million unique TCR beta sequences from 150 million to 200 million T cells. All discovery cohort repertoires had been generated using a single sequencing platform. An early release covering roughly 600 HLA-typed donors comprised approximately 300 gigabases of sequencing data and tens of millions of unique TCR sequences. Across 300 to 400 genotyped donors of the cohort, an average of about 240,000 unique TCR beta nucleotide sequences per donor were sequenced, and about a sixth of those sequences were non-productive. HLA typing included class I and class II loci at four-digit resolution. A separate validation cohort of 100 to 150 different subjects was used in addition to the approximately 640-subject first cohort. Alongside the repertoire data, information on donor age, sex, ethnicity and CMV serostatus was compiled. To predict cytomegalovirus infection status, the study brought together high-throughput TCR immunosequencing, statistical association of individual TCRs with disease status, and machine learning. To study patterns of TCR occurrence, a later analysis re-analyzed previously published TCR beta repertoires from around 670 donors and added high-resolution HLA genotyping. Using immunosequencing, the study profiled T cell repertoires from approximately 700 subjects and related those repertoires to cytomegalovirus serostatus. The study was designed to test whether signatures of past pathogen exposure could be identified by cataloging public T cell receptors. Several DR-DQ haplotypes were treated as single units for association and clustering because of strong linkage in the cohort. Genome-wide SNP genotypes for about three fifths of the roughly 670 donors were used in a later genetic analysis, which treated that subset as a discovery cohort. Of the approximately 400 genotyped donors, 65% to 90% fell in the genetic ancestry cluster associated with self-reported Caucasian donors. Rather than using new phenotypic data, the later analysis identified candidate immune exposures from TCR beta sequences and from how often those sequences occurred across donors. Typing coverage differed by locus: A, B, C, DRB1 and DQB1 were typed in roughly 629-630 donors, DQA1 in 522, DPA1 in 600 to 610, and DPB1 in just under 490. An earlier analysis of 587 of the donors used high-throughput TCR beta sequencing to judge whether each TCR beta V gene segment behaved as functional or pseudogenic.

From the cysteine through the phenylalanine, the CDR3 covers 14 amino acids. Just CDR3 DNA is preserved here, 42 bases in frame from base 1. The V end loses 4 bases and the J end loses 0 bases, and a stretch of 7 bases separates them. CDR1 and CDR2, per the germline V gene (reference sequence), are LNHDA and SQIVND. Broad study findings and their caveats: Some IMGT-functional V segments, including TRBV6-2 and TRBV6-3, could not be told apart with the 87-base-pair reads, so those segments were excluded. This cohort had only TCR beta chains sequenced, and the lack of alpha or paired-chain data limited which features could be detected. In a later analysis, the rate of TCR association differed among HLA loci, with DRB1 alleles having the most associated TCRs and HLA-C alleles having the fewest. Because counts were too low, roughly 16 rarely observed V segments, including chromosome 9 orphons, were excluded from the earlier analysis of around 640 of the donors. Linkage disequilibrium might explain the correlated functional status among segregating V segments, but an unknown experimental factor could not be excluded. The classifier was reported to diagnose cytomegalovirus status with high specificity and sensitivity in both the original and validation cohorts. Sequencing depth was assumed to be roughly uniform across donors in the presence/absence analyses, though that assumption may not hold. A later analysis reported that several top co-occurrence clusters appeared linked to parvovirus B19, influenza, CMV and Epstein-Barr virus. An association between a missense DCLRE1C variant and V-gene and J-gene trimming of TCR beta chains was found in a later genetic analysis and replicated in an independent cohort. It was suggested by the authors that the approach could potentially be generalized to other disease states and immunological phenotypes. An earlier analysis of roughly 570 of the donors showed that most TCR beta V segments appeared in productive rearrangements either about 90% or about 30% of the time, which broadly matched IMGT annotations. A later analysis associated about 17,000 TCR beta sequences with specific HLA alleles at a false discovery rate of 0.05. A further reported finding was that TCR beta sequences accurately predicted the HLA-A and HLA-B alleles for most subjects in the first cohort. The sequencing pipeline was judged likely to have produced a cluster of highly shared sequence variants as a technical artifact. When HLA alleles, especially DR and DQ, strongly co-occurred, TCR associations were difficult to assign to individual alleles. According to a later analysis, most CMV-associated TCR beta chains appeared to be HLA-restricted, and the HLA associations seemed to be driven largely by CMV exposure. While some public TCRs were present in many individuals, most TCR sequences turned up only very rarely across donors. The only immune exposure information available for the cohort was CMV serostatus. Because HLA typing was missing for some donors at each locus, association tests included only the typed subset. According to a later genetic analysis, donors in an Asian-associated ancestry cluster had fewer N-insertions in productive TCRs than the approximately 670-donor mean. Three of the identified cytomegalovirus-associated TCR beta chains were confirmed in vitro to be specific for cytomegalovirus antigens. The study listed approximately 150 TCR beta chains as associated with cytomegalovirus. A later analysis found that HLA-associated TCR beta chains were more clonally expanded and had lower generation probabilities than equally common non-associated chains.

Library prep was done by the immunoSEQ multiplex PCR assay. For the multiplex PCR, a mixture combining 60 forward primers for TCR Vbeta segments and 13 reverse primers for TCR Jbeta segments was used. A multiplex PCR assay on genomic DNA amplified the CDR3 region of rearranged TCR beta genes. Amplified TCR beta libraries were sequenced as 87-base-pair reads on the Illumina HiSeq System. The authors' pipeline ran thus. Across the roughly 600 repertoires, a later analysis counted 75 million to 90 million unique TCR beta chains, approximately 10 million of which were shared by at least two donors. To remove PCR and sequencing errors, raw reads were error-corrected and collapsed into unique sequences using a nearest-neighbor algorithm that merged closely related sequences. To assign V, D and J gene segments, CDR3 sequences were aligned to IMGT reference sequences. For a sequence to be retained, a match of at least six nucleotides was required to both a V gene segment and a J gene segment. Rearrangements were classified as productive when the CDR3 lacked stop codons and remained in frame with V and J, and all other rearrangements were classified as non-productive. CDR3 was defined according to IMGT convention as the region running from the second conserved V-encoded cysteine to the conserved J-encoded phenylalanine. In an earlier analysis of more than 550 of the donors, sequences lacking an unambiguous match to a single V gene segment were excluded. An earlier analysis of fewer than 750 of the donors classified V segments as functional when productive rearrangements were above 56.7% and as segregating when the standard deviation between donors was above 5%. A statistical classification framework was built to diagnose cytomegalovirus status from the catalog of TCR beta chain sequences. In a later analysis, V and J genes were assigned by comparing TCR nucleotide sequences against IMGT/GENE-DB human TR gene sequences. In a later analysis, CDR3 sequences and most-parsimonious VDJ recombination scenarios were assigned using the TCRdist pipeline. A later analysis defined each TCR beta chain by its CDR3 amino acid sequence plus V-gene family, and excluded reads lacking a unique V-gene family. As a way to deal with suspected cross-contamination and a sequencing artifact, a later analysis dropped hundreds of nucleotide sequences that were highly shared and had low generation probability. In a later analysis, a clonal expansion index for each public chain was calculated from normalized within-repertoire ranks of inferred template counts. A later analysis computed generation probabilities with a VDJ recombination model fitted to out-of-frame rearrangements, and checked the results against IGoR. Hypergeometric tests were used in a later analysis to score TCR-TCR, TCR-HLA and TCR-CMV co-occurrence, with a repertoire-size bias correction applied to the TCR pairs. In a later analysis, false discovery rates were estimated by permuting HLA or CMV assignments 20 times. A later analysis grouped co-occurring TCRs with DBSCAN, adding TCRdist sequence similarity when clustering within HLA-allele-positive subsets. For co-occurrence clustering, repertoires with fewer than 30,000 or more than 120,000 public chains were excluded, along with a handful of repertoires with anomalous nucleotide sharing. The table comes from immuneACCESS by way of TCRdb, which keeps in-frame sequences with V and J called. Part of the clones is missing from these tables; in studies checked, under half for an unresolved V gene and the rest for unknown reasons. V, J and clone size are those of that table, while D and trimming were read from the DNA. This sample has roughly 100,000 clones in its table, and around 86% of those were observed once. 6% to 8% of the sample rests with the top ten.

The sample taken for sequencing was PBMCs. This sequence originates from a man between 25 and 39 years old in good health and CMV-seropositive. The chain links TRBV19 with TRBJ1-3, with the identity of the D gene unclear. The CDR3 protein sequence reads: CASSRASSGNTIYF. The bases read TGTGCCAGTAGTAGGGCGAGCTCTGGAAACACCATATATTTT.